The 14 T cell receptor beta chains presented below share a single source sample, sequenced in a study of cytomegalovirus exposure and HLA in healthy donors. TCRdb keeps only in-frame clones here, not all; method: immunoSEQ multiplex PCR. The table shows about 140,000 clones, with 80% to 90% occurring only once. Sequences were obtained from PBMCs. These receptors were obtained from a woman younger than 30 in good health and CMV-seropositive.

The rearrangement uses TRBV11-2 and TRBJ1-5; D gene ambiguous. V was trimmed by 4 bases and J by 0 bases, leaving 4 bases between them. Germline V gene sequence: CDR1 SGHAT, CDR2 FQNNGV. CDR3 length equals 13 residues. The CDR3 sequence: CASSSYSNQPQHF. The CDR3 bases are TGTGCCAGCAGCTCCTATAGCAATCAGCCCCAGCATTTT.

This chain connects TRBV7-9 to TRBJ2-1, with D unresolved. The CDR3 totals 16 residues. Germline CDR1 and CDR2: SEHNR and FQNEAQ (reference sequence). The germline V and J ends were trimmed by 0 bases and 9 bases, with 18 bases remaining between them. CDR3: CASSLAFGRMFGEQFF. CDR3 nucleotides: TGTGCCAGCAGCTTAGCGTTCGGCAGGATGTTCGGTGAGCAGTTCTTC.

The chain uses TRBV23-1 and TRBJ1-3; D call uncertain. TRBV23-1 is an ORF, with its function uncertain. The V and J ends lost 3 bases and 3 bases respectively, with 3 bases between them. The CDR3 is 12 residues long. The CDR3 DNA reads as TGCGCCAGCAGTCAGCGTGGAAACACCATATATTTT. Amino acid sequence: CASSQRGNTIYF.

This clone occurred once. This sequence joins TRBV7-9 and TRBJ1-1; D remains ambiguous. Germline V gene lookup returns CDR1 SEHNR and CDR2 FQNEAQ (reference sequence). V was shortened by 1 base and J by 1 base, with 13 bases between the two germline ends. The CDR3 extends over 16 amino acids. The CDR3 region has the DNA TGTGCCAGCAGCTTAGAGGGTCGGGGTGCGAACACTGAAGCTTTCTTT. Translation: CASSLEGRGANTEAFF.

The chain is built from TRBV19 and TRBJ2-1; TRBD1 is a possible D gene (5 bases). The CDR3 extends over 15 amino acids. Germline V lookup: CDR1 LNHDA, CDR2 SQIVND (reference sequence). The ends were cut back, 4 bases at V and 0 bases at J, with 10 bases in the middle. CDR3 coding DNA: TGTGCCAGTAGTAGAGGACAAACCTCCTACAATGAGCAGTTCTTC. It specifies CASSRGQTSYNEQFF.

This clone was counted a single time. The CDR3 DNA sequence: TGCGCCAGCAGCCAAGATCTGGTTTCCTCGCGCGGGGAGCTGTTTTTT. Translation: CASSQDLVSSRGELFF. The chain combines TRBV4-1 with TRBJ2-2, with D uncertain. The germline gives CDR1 MGHRA, CDR2 YSYEKL. The CDR3 sequence is 16 residues long. Deletions cut 0 bases from V and 7 bases from J, with 15 bases between.

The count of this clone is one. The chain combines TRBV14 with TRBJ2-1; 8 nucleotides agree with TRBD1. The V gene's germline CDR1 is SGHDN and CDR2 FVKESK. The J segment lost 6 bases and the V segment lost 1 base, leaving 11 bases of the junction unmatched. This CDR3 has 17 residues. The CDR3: CASSQVFGGTGPNEQFF. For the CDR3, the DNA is TGTGCCAGCAGCCAAGTGTTCGGCGGGACAGGACCCAATGAGCAGTTCTTC.

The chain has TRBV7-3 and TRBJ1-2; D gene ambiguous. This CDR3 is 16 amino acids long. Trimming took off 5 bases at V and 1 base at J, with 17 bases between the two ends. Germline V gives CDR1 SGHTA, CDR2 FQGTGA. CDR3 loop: CASSLITREDNYGYTF. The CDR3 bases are TGTGCCAGCAGCCTCATCACCCGTGAGGATAACTATGGCTACACCTTC.

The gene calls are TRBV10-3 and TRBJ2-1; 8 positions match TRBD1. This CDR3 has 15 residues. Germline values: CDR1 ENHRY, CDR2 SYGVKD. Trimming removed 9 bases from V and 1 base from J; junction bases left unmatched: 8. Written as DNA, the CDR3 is TGTGCCATGCGGACAGGGAGTGGTTCCTACAATGAGCAGTTCTTC. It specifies CAMRTGSGSYNEQFF.

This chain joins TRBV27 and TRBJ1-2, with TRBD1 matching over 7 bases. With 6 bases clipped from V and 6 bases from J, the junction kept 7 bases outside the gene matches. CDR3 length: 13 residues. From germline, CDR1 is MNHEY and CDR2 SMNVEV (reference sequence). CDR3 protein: CASSLQGTHGYTF. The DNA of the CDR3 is TGTGCCAGCAGCCTACAGGGGACCCATGGCTACACCTTC.

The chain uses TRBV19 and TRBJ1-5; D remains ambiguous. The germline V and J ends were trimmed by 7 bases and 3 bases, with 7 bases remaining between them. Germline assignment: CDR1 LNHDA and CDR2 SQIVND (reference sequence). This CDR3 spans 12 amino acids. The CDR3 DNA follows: TGTGCCAGTAATCGGTCCAATCAGCCCCAGCATTTT. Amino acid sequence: CASNRSNQPQHF. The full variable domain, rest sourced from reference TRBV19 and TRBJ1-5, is DGGITQSPKYLFRKEGQNVTLSCEQNLNHDAMYWYRQDPGQGLRLIYYSQIVNDFQKGDIAEGYSVSREKKESFPLTVTSAQKNPTAFYLCASNRSNQPQHFGDGTRLSIL.

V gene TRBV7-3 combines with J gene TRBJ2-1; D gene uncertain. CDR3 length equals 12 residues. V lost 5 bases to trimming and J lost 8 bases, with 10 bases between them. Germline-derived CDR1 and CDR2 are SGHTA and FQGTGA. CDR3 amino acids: CASSAGLDEQFF. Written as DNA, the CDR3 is TGTGCCAGCAGCGCAGGTTTAGATGAGCAGTTCTTC.

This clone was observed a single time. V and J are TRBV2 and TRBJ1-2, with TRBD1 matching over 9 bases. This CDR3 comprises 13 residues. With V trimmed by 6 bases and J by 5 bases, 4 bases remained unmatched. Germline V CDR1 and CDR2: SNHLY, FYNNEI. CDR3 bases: TGTGCCAGCAGCGCCGGGACAGGGTATGGCTACACCTTC. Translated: CASSAGTGYGYTF.

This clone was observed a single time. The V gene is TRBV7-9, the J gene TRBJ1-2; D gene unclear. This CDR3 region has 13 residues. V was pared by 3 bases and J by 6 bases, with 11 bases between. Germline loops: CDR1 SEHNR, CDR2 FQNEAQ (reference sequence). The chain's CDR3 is CASSFGGNNGYTF. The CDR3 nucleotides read TGTGCCAGCAGCTTCGGAGGAAACAATGGCTACACCTTC.